The 8 T cell receptor beta chains listed next were all sequenced from one sample in a study of persistence of HIV-infected CD4 T cells. Sequencing used immunoSEQ version 4 in survey mode. The data were produced by immunoSEQ multiplex PCR, yet TCRdb's version contains in-frame clones alone and is incomplete. This table holds about 36,000 clones, about 84% found once. These receptors have no identified antigens. Cells were stimulated with overlapping HIV-1 Gag 15-mer peptides. Sorted nonresponding memory CD4+ T cells were CD40L-negative, CD69-negative, CD45RO-high. This material consisted of cultured CD4+ T cells from PBMCs, taken from a patient who received antiretroviral therapy. The receptors were sampled from an adult with HIV. The donor label of this sample is uncertain.

The chain combines TRBV18 with TRBJ2-3, with unresolved D. The germline V gene has CDR1 KGHSH and CDR2 LQKENI. The ends were cut back, 0 bases at V and 2 bases at J, with 9 bases in the middle. The CDR3 is 15 residues long. CDR3 amino acids: CASSPPSRSTDTQYF. As DNA, the CDR3 is TGTGCCAGCTCACCACCGAGTCGGTCCACAGATACGCAGTATTTT.

This clone appeared once. V and J are TRBV21-1 and TRBJ2-1; TRBD1 is the table's D call and was not checked against the DNA. TRBV21-1 counts as a pseudogene. The CDR3 runs to 15 residues. The CDR3 spells CASSKVGQGWSEQFF. DNA for the CDR3: TGTGCCAGCAGCAAAGTGGGACAAGGATGGTCTGAGCAGTTCTTC.

This clone was observed once. This chain uses TRBV5-5 with TRBJ1-5; unclear D gene. CDR1 SGHKS and CDR2 YYEKEE come from the germline V gene (reference sequence). This CDR3 region has 14 residues. V was pared by 0 bases and J by 5 bases, with 9 bases between. Here the CDR3 DNA reads TGTGCCAGCAGCTTGGATCGCATCGATCAGCCCCAGCATTTT. Its translation: CASSLDRIDQPQHF.

The V gene is TRBV15, the J gene TRBJ2-1, with 7 bases lining up with TRBD1. With 0 bases clipped from V and 4 bases from J, the junction kept 6 bases outside the gene matches. The germline gives CDR1 LNHNV, CDR2 YYDKDF (reference sequence). CDR3 length: 16 amino acids. The CDR3 loop reads CATSRDQGQLYNEQFF. Here the CDR3 DNA reads TGTGCCACCAGCAGAGATCAGGGACAGTTATACAATGAGCAGTTCTTC.

The CDR3 nucleotides read TGTGCCAGCTCACCACCCGCCCGCACAGATACGCAGTATTTT. Its translation is CASSPPARTDTQYF. The chain carries TRBV18 and TRBJ2-3; D not resolved. Trimming shortened V by 0 bases and J by 1 base, and 5 bases separated the two germline ends. The CDR3 totals 14 residues. Germline lookup yields CDR1 KGHSH and CDR2 LQKENI.

This chain links TRBV29-1 with TRBJ1-1; D remains ambiguous. Germline V CDR1 and CDR2: SQVTM, ANQGSEA. V was pared by 2 bases and J by 3 bases, with 13 bases between. This CDR3 has 14 residues. CDR3 protein: CSVENEQKYTEAFF. The CDR3 nucleotides are TGCAGCGTTGAAAATGAACAGAAATACACTGAAGCTTTCTTT.

The chain uses TRBV5-1 and TRBJ2-3; 12 positions agree with TRBD1. CDR3 length equals 15 residues. The V gene's germline CDR1 is SGHRS and CDR2 YFSETQ. V dropped 5 bases and J dropped 5; count of bases not matched to a gene: 6. The CDR3 sequence is CASRPGTGGLDTQYF. The CDR3 nucleotides read TGCGCCAGCAGACCCGGGACAGGGGGCTTAGATACGCAGTATTTT.

The chain recombines TRBV27 with TRBJ2-3, with no clear D. The V gene's germline CDR1 is MNHEY and CDR2 SMNVEV (reference sequence). CDR3 length equals 13 residues. V lost 3 bases and J lost 0, with 4 bases in between. The CDR3 sequence is CASSFYSTDTQYF. The CDR3 region has the DNA TGTGCCAGCAGTTTCTACAGCACAGATACGCAGTATTTT.